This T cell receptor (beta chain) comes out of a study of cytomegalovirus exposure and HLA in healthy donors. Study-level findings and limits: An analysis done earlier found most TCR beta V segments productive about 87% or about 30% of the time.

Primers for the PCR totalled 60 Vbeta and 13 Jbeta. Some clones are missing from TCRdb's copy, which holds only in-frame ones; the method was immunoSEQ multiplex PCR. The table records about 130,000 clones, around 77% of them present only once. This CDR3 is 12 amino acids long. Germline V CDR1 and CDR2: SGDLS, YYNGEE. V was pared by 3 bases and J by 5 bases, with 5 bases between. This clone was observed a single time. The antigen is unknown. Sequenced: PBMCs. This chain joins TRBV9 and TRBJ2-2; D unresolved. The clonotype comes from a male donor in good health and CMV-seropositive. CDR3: CASSAGTGELFF. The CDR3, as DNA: TGTGCCAGCAGCGCCGGTACCGGGGAGCTGTTTTTT.